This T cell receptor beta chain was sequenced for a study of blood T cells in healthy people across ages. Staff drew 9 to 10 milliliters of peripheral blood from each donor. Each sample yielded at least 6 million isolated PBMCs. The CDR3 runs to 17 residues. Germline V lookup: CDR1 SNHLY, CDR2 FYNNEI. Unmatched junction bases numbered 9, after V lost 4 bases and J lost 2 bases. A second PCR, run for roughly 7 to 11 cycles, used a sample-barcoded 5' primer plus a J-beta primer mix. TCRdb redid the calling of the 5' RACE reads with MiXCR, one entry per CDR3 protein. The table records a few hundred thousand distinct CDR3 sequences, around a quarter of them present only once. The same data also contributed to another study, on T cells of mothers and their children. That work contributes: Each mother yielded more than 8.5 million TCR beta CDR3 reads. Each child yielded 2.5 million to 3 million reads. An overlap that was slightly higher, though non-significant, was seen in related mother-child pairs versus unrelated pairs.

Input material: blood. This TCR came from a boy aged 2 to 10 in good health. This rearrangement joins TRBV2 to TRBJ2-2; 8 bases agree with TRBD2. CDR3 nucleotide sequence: TGTGCCAGCAGTGTGGCCGGGGGGGCACCCAACACCGGGGAGCTGTTTTTT. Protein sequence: CASSVAGGAPNTGELFF.